These 8 T cell receptor beta chains share one sample of origin, sequenced in a study of T-cell memory formation after mild COVID-19. Each CDR3 protein gets one entry after TCRdb re-called the 5' RACE reads with MiXCR. This table holds under 300,000 distinct CDR3 sequences, around 17% found once. Material for sequencing was PBMCs or a T cell subset sorted from them (not recorded which). These receptors were collected from a man younger than 30 who had mild COVID-19 (a few samples of this study predate the infection). Cell type and time point are not known.

In its sample, this clonotype was seen many times. The chain employs TRBV7-6 and TRBJ2-7; possible D gene TRBD2, 5 bases. The CDR3 runs 13 residues. Per the germline V gene, CDR1 is SGHVS and CDR2 is FNYEAQ. V lost 5 bases to trimming and J lost 2 bases, with 10 bases between them. CDR3 sequence reads: CASSRDLTYEQYF. The CDR3 nucleotides read TGTGCCAGCAGCCGGGATTTAACCTACGAGCAGTACTTC. The full variable domain, rest sourced from reference TRBV7-6 and TRBJ2-7, is GAGVSQSPRYKVTKRGQDVALRCDPISGHVSLYWYRQALGQGPEFLTYFNYEAQQDKSGLPNDRFSAERPEGSISTLTIQRTEQRDSAMYRCASSRDLTYEQYFGPGTRLTVT.

The chain joins TRBV7-9 to TRBJ2-3; D remains unclear. Trimming took off 6 bases at V and 0 bases at J, with 4 bases between the two ends. Germline V gives CDR1 SEHNR, CDR2 FQNEAQ (reference sequence). The CDR3 runs 12 residues. The CDR3 here is CASRSSTDTQYF. The CDR3 region has the DNA TGTGCCAGCAGGAGCAGCACAGATACGCAGTATTTT.

This clonotype was observed a few times. V usage is TRBV28 and J usage is TRBJ2-7; D is unresolved. V gave up 5 bases and J gave up 2 bases, with 13 bases separating them. The V gene's germline CDR1 is MDHEN and CDR2 SYDVKM. The CDR3 is 14 amino acids. For the CDR3, the DNA is TGTGCCAGCAGTACCGGTAGTTGGGCCTACGAGCAGTACGTC. It yields the protein CASSTGSWAYEQYV.

This chain connects TRBV2 to TRBJ1-5; D unresolved. V was clipped by 4 bases and J by 0 bases, with 19 bases between them. CDR3 length equals 18 residues. From germline, CDR1 is SNHLY and CDR2 FYNNEI. Here the CDR3 reads CASSGRPPGSYSNQPQHF. The CDR3 DNA reads as TGTGCCAGCAGTGGACGCCCCCCGGGGTCTTATAGCAATCAGCCCCAGCATTTT. The full variable domain, with the rest looked up from reference TRBV2 and TRBJ1-5, is EPEVTQTPSHQVTQMGQEVILRCVPISNHLYFYWYRQILGQKVEFLVSFYNNEISEKSEIFDDQFSVERPDGSNFTLKIRSTKLEDSAMYFCASSGRPPGSYSNQPQHFGDGTRLSIL.

This clonotype was seen ten or more times. This chain joins TRBV19 and TRBJ2-3; possible D gene TRBD2, 7 bases. Per germline, CDR1 LNHDA and CDR2 SQIVND (reference sequence). The CDR3 is 13 residues long. V lost 11 bases, J lost 2 bases, and 14 bases lay in between. CDR3 bases: TGTGCCCCTACGGGGGGCAACACAGATACGCAGTATTTT. It translates to CAPTGGNTDTQYF.

The rearrangement links TRBV6-5 to TRBJ2-5; the D call may be TRBD1 or TRBD2 (5 bases each). The germline V gene encodes CDR1 MNHEY and CDR2 SVGAGI. The CDR3 is 15 amino acids. The germline V and J ends were trimmed by 7 bases and 5 bases, with 20 bases remaining between them. The CDR3 nucleotides read TGTGCCAGCACCCCAGACTGGGGGTCCCGGGAGACCCAGTACTTC. It is translated as CASTPDWGSRETQYF.

The chain recombines TRBV9 with TRBJ1-1; D uncertain. Germline V lookup: CDR1 SGDLS, CDR2 YYNGEE. The germline V and J ends were trimmed by 4 bases and 1 base, with 14 bases remaining between them. The CDR3 extends over 15 amino acids. The CDR3 loop reads CASSSHVQPNTEAFF. CDR3 bases: TGTGCCAGCAGCTCTCATGTCCAGCCGAACACTGAAGCTTTCTTT. Full variable domain (remainder filled in from reference TRBV9 and TRBJ1-1): DSGVTQTPKHLITATGQRVTLRCSPRSGDLSVYWYQQSLDQGLQFLIQYYNGEERAKGNILERFSAQQFPDLHSELNLSSLELGDSALYFCASSSHVQPNTEAFFGQGTRLTVV.

The sample holds many counts of this clonotype. This chain joins TRBV11-1 and TRBJ2-5; TRBD2 agrees at 7 bases. Trimming cost V 5 bases and J 4 bases; bases outside gene matches: 4. The CDR3 length is 13 residues. CDR1 is SGHAT and CDR2 is FQDESV in the germline V gene (reference sequence). CDR3 DNA sequence: TGTGCCAGCAGCAGCGGGGTCGGAGAGACCCAGTACTTC. It specifies CASSSGVGETQYF.